The 10 T cell receptor beta chains below all came from one sample that was sequenced in a study of T-cell reconstitution after alpha-beta-depleted transplantation in children. The TCRbeta library was prepared with unique molecular identifiers. TCRdb reprocessed the PCR reads with MiXCR, giving one entry per CDR3 protein. Here the sample spans fewer than 450,000 distinct CDR3 sequences, 15% to 20% being singletons. The source material was PBMCs, mostly from graft donor cells, sampled 360 days after TCRalphabeta/CD19-depleted stem cell transplant. The receptors derive from a male patient aged 2-9 years who had a stem cell transplant for acute lymphoblastic leukemia, so the T cells may come from the graft donor.

This clonotype was seen more than once but under ten times. This chain joins TRBV5-1 and TRBJ1-5; 9 bases are a match to TRBD1. Per the germline V gene, CDR1 is SGHRS and CDR2 is YFSETQ. V shed 4 bases, J shed 7 bases, and the junction held 6 bases outside the gene matches. The CDR3 has 14 amino acids. Here the CDR3 DNA reads TGCGCCAGCAGCCCTCGGACAGGGGAACAGCCCCAGCATTTT. It encodes CASSPRTGEQPQHF.

In its sample, this clonotype was seen many times. V is TRBV18 and J is TRBJ2-1; 12 bases agree with TRBD2. CDR3 length: 17 amino acids. The V segment lost 3 bases and the J segment 1 base; nucleotides outside the gene matches: 4. The germline CDR1 and CDR2 sequences are KGHSH and LQKENI. CDR3 DNA sequence: TGTGCCAGCTCACCCTTCGGACTAGCGGGGTCCTACAATGAGCAGTTCTTC. The encoded protein is CASSPFGLAGSYNEQFF.

This clonotype was counted a few times. V usage is TRBV12-3 or TRBV12-4 and J usage is TRBJ2-2; D might be TRBD1 (6 bases). V lost 3 bases and J 2 bases, leaving 10 bases between the germline ends. The CDR3 is made up of 15 amino acids. This chain's CDR3 is CASSFSRGNTGELFF. CDR3 DNA sequence: TGTGCCAGCAGTTTCTCCAGGGGCAACACCGGGGAGCTGTTTTTT.

The gene calls are TRBV5-6 and TRBJ2-7; possible D gene TRBD2, 6 bases. This CDR3 contains 14 residues. Germline CDR1 SGHDT, CDR2 YYEEEE. V lost 0 bases and J 2 bases, leaving 9 bases between the germline ends. The DNA of the CDR3 is TGTGCCAGCAGCTTGGCTAGCGCGACCTACGAGCAGTACTTC. Amino acids: CASSLASATYEQYF.

V is TRBV4-1 and J is TRBJ2-7; 9 bases are a match to TRBD1. The J segment lost 2 bases and the V segment lost 1 base, leaving 6 bases of the junction unmatched. Germline-derived CDR1 and CDR2 are MGHRA and YSYEKL. This CDR3 is 16 amino acids long. DNA for the CDR3: TGCGCCAGCAGCCAAGTCGCGGGACAGGGAGCCTACGAGCAGTACTTC. This sequence encodes CASSQVAGQGAYEQYF.

This clonotype was counted only a few times. The chain uses TRBV20-1 and TRBJ2-1; D may be TRBD1 or TRBD2 (6 bases each). Germline CDR1 and CDR2: DFQATT and SNEGSKA (reference sequence). This CDR3 contains 15 residues. V lost 0 bases to trimming and J lost 1 base, with 10 bases between them. The CDR3 bases are TGCAGTGCTAGAGATACAGGGAGGTCCTACAATGAGCAGTTCTTC. This sequence encodes CSARDTGRSYNEQFF.

Many counts were recorded for this clonotype. V usage is TRBV28 and J usage is TRBJ2-5; D not certain. CDR1 MDHEN and CDR2 SYDVKM come from the germline V gene. CDR3 length: 15 residues. V was cut by 6 bases and J by 8 bases, with 22 bases left in between. This CDR3 is CASSRVTVDDPTQYF. CDR3 DNA sequence: TGTGCCAGCAGCCGAGTGACGGTCGATGATCCCACCCAGTACTTC.

The chain carries TRBV5-1 and TRBJ1-5; weak D call: TRBD1 (6 bases). This CDR3 has 14 amino acids. In germline, CDR1 is SGHRS, CDR2 YFSETQ. Trimming pared 2 bases from V and 7 bases from J, leaving 13 bases between. CDR3 residues: CASSLQGTGQPQHF. CDR3 DNA: TGCGCCAGCAGCTTACAGGGAACGGGGCAGCCCCAGCATTTT.

The rearrangement joins TRBV9 to TRBJ2-1; D not resolved. The V end lost 3 bases, the J end lost 12 bases, and 16 bases lay between the germline ends. The CDR3 sequence is 13 residues long. Germline V lookup: CDR1 SGDLS, CDR2 YYNGEE. CDR3 amino acids: CASSAGHEPGQFF. Written as DNA, the CDR3 is TGTGCCAGCAGCGCAGGTCACGAGCCCGGGCAGTTCTTC.

This clonotype was counted at least ten times. This chain links TRBV25-1 with TRBJ2-6; D unresolved. This CDR3 contains 14 residues. The germline V gene has CDR1 MGHDK and CDR2 SYGVNS. The germline V and J ends were trimmed by 11 bases and 4 bases, with 15 bases remaining between them. CDR3 protein: CASSADPGANVLTF. Here the CDR3 DNA reads TGTGCCTCTTCTGCGGATCCCGGGGCCAACGTCCTGACTTTC.